This T cell receptor beta chain was sequenced during a study of blood T cell repertoires in COVID-19 (dated by TCRdb to the early 2020s). Some background on the complete study: Samples from collaborators originated in the United States, Italy and Spain and spanned both the acute and convalescent phases of COVID-19. The material from the prospective study consisted of cDNA or gDNA derived from T cells, B-cell-depleted T cells, or PBMCs. Deeply sampled blood TCRbeta repertoires from subjects exposed to, actively infected with, or recovered from COVID-19 were included in the dataset. The repertoires were made available in a free public database intended to serve as a resource for research on the immune response to SARS-CoV-2. The samples were drawn from the first 160 participants of the ongoing ImmuneRACE study and from roughly 1,300 subjects provided by 6 global collaborators. A de-identified subject ID, COVID-19 status, age in years and sex were almost always included in the sample metadata. Where available, HLA class I and class II types were obtained from metadata supplied by the sample provider rather than from assay-based typing.

The immunoSEQ Assay, a bias-controlled multiplex PCR, was used to amplify TCRbeta CDR3 regions from genomic DNA. The paper's data handling went like this. Within the assay, amplification of reference gene primers was used to estimate how many nucleated cells each sample contained. To quantify the absolute abundance of each unique TCRbeta CDR3 rearrangement, sequence reads were collapsed and filtered. For each sample, productive Simpson clonality was calculated by taking the square root of Simpson's diversity index across productive rearrangements. Imported from immuneACCESS, the table was reduced by TCRdb to in-frame sequences with V and J called. These copies leave out some clones; in studies compared against another copy, an unresolved V gene accounts for under half, and the cause of the remainder is not known. V and J calls and clone size follow that table, whereas D and trimming were derived from the DNA. A total of over 60,000 clones appear in this sample, just under 90% of them only once. Approximately 6.7% of the sample comes from the top ten.

The CDR3 sequence holds 13 residues, the cysteine and phenylalanine included. Of all the DNA, just the CDR3 is kept, 39 bases in frame from base 1. V sheds 1 base and J sheds 11 bases, leaving 14 bases between their ends. CDR1 is given as SGHNT and CDR2 as YENEEA, both from the germline V gene. Results the study describes overall, beyond this receptor: The amount of clinical and demographic metadata varied by source and participant and was provided uncurated.

Remarks on this clone: Its target antigen remains unknown. No base quality information exists; no much larger clone differs at one position.

The collaborating institutions used their own protocols to collect whole blood in K2EDTA tubes. For TCRbeta analysis, collaborator samples were shipped as frozen whole blood, as isolated PBMCs, or as DNA extracted from either sample type. Specimen: peripheral blood. The chain uses TRBV11-3 and TRBJ1-1, with TRBD1 perhaps the D gene, on 6 matching bases. The source is a woman aged 80 or over with active COVID-19. This receptor carries the CDR3 CASSLGVAGVAFF. The bases read TGTGCCAGCAGCTTAGGCGTGGCAGGGGTTGCTTTCTTT. This CDR3, with the reference TRBV11-3 and TRBJ1-1 proteins standing in past its ends, gives the full variable domain EAGVVQSPRYKIIEKKQPVAFWCNPISGHNTLYWYLQNLGQGPELLIRYENEEAVDDSQLPKDRFSAERLKGVDSTLKIQPAELGDSAVYLCASSLGVAGVAFFGQGTRLTVV.